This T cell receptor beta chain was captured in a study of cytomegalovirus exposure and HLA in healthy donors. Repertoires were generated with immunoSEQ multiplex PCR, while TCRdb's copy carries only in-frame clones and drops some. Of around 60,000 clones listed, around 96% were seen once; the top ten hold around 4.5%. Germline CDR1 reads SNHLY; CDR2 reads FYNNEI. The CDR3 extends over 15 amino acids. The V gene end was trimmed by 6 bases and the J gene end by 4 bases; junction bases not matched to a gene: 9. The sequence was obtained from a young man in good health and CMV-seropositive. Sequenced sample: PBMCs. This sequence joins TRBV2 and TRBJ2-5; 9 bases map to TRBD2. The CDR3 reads CASRANLAGVETQYF. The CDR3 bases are TGTGCCAGCAGGGCCAACTTAGCGGGGGTAGAGACCCAGTACTTC.